A single sample gave rise to the 28 T cell receptor beta chains below, sequenced in a study of T cell repertoires in cytomegalovirus infection. MiXCR, applied by TCRdb to the reads, yields one record per CDR3 protein. The table includes approximately 100,000 distinct CDR3 sequences, about 22% detected once. Sequencing was performed on CD8+ T cells from PBMCs. The receptors were sampled from a human donor in good health (CMV status not recorded). Some clones in this sample may be carry-over from other donors' samples.

This clonotype was seen a single time. This sequence joins TRBV12-3 or TRBV12-4 and TRBJ2-7; 9 nucleotides line up with TRBD2. V gave up 3 bases and J gave up 4 bases; unmatched junction bases: 7. The CDR3 runs to 15 residues. The CDR3: CASSFFSGSLYEQYF. The CDR3, as DNA: TGTGCCAGCAGTTTTTTTAGCGGGAGTCTTTACGAGCAGTACTTC.

This chain connects TRBV19 to TRBJ2-5, with 7 nucleotides matching TRBD2. Trimming removed 3 bases from V and 5 bases from J; junction bases left unmatched: 6. Germline V gives CDR1 LNHDA, CDR2 SQIVND (reference sequence). The CDR3 spans 14 residues. The chain's CDR3 is CASSIFGRQETQYF. CDR3 DNA: TGTGCCAGTAGTATCTTCGGGAGGCAGGAGACCCAGTACTTC. The full variable domain, in which reference TRBV19 and TRBJ2-5 provide the parts outside the CDR3, is DGGITQSPKYLFRKEGQNVTLSCEQNLNHDAMYWYRQDPGQGLRLIYYSQIVNDFQKGDIAEGYSVSREKKESFPLTVTSAQKNPTAFYLCASSIFGRQETQYFGPGTRLLVL.

This clonotype has more than one count but fewer than ten. V gene TRBV10-3 combines with J gene TRBJ2-1; D possibly uses TRBD1 or TRBD2 (6 bases each). Germline CDR1 reads ENHRY; CDR2 reads SYGVKD. This CDR3 has 16 amino acids. The ends were cut back, 3 bases at V and 0 bases at J, with 12 bases in the middle. The CDR3 nucleotides are TGTGCCATCAGTGACTGGGGGGCGAGCTCCTACAATGAGCAGTTCTTC. Its translation: CAISDWGASSYNEQFF.

This clonotype has only a few counts. The V and J genes are TRBV5-6 and TRBJ1-1; D uncertain. V lost 2 bases to trimming and J lost 5 bases, with 4 bases between them. This CDR3 is 11 amino acids long. The germline V gene has CDR1 SGHDT and CDR2 YYEEEE. This chain's CDR3 is CASSLQTEAFF. CDR3 DNA sequence: TGTGCCAGCAGCTTACAAACTGAAGCTTTCTTT.

This clonotype was seen a handful of times. J is TRBJ2-2 and V is TRBV28; no reliable D call. Trimming removed 1 base at V and 3 bases at J, with 9 bases between. CDR3 length equals 15 residues. The V gene's germline CDR1 is MDHEN and CDR2 SYDVKM. The chain's CDR3 is CASSLSTSYTGELFF. The CDR3 nucleotides are TGTGCCAGCAGTTTATCGACCAGCTACACCGGGGAGCTGTTTTTT. Full variable domain (rest looked up from reference TRBV28 and TRBJ2-2): DVKVTQSSRYLVKRTGEKVFLECVQDMDHENMFWYRQDPGLGLRLIYFSYDVKMKEKGDIPEGYSVSREKKERFSLILESASTNQTSMYLCASSLSTSYTGELFFGEGSRLTVL.

This clonotype has at least ten counts. The rearrangement links TRBV20-1 to TRBJ2-1; 13 bases line up with TRBD2. The CDR3 length is 16 residues. Germline loops: CDR1 DFQATT, CDR2 SNEGSKA (reference sequence). Trimming took 5 bases from V and 6 from J; bases not matched to a gene: 10. The CDR3 bases are TGCAGTGCTTACATCGCGGGGACTAGCGGGATCAATGAGCAGTTCTTC. Amino acids: CSAYIAGTSGINEQFF.

This clonotype was recorded many times. The chain joins TRBV28 to TRBJ2-4; D is unresolved. V lost 2 bases, J lost 0 bases, and 11 bases lay in between. CDR3 length: 16 amino acids. Germline V gives CDR1 MDHEN, CDR2 SYDVKM. The DNA of the CDR3 is TGTGCCAGCAGTTTAGTCCAGGCGATAGCCAAAAACATTCAGTACTTC. This encodes CASSLVQAIAKNIQYF.

Details on this clonotype: One junction end disagrees with the germline gene, perhaps due to a read error. This sequence joins TRBV7-7 and TRBJ2-1, with 14 positions matching TRBD2. Germline loops: CDR1 SSHAT, CDR2 FNYEAQ (reference sequence). The CDR3 consists of 16 residues. The CDR3, as DNA: TGTGCTAGCAGTCCTGCCGGGACTAGCGGGGGCAATGAGCAGTTCTTC. It translates to CASSPAGTSGGNEQFF.

The rearrangement links TRBV27 to TRBJ2-7, with TRBD2 identical over 7 bases. CDR3 length equals 13 residues. V lost 8 bases and J lost 7; bases outside the gene matches: 11. Germline assignment: CDR1 MNHEY and CDR2 SMNVEV (reference sequence). The CDR3 nucleotides are TGTGCCAGCGCGCCGGGGGGTCCCACGGAGCAGTACTTC. It specifies CASAPGGPTEQYF.

The chain recombines TRBV5-1 with TRBJ1-5; TRBD1 is a possible D gene (6 bases). The CDR3 covers 16 residues. The germline V gene encodes CDR1 SGHRS and CDR2 YFSETQ. The V gene lost 5 bases and the J gene lost 3 bases, with 18 bases spanning the gap. Written as DNA, the CDR3 is TGCGCCAGCAGACCAGAACCCGGGACACCCAATCAGCCCCAGCATTTT. Amino acid sequence: CASRPEPGTPNQPQHF.

This clonotype has at least ten counts. V and J are TRBV29-1 and TRBJ2-2; perhaps TRBD2 as D (6 bases). Trimming removed 7 bases at V and 5 bases at J, with 20 bases between. This CDR3 has 15 residues. Germline assignment: CDR1 SQVTM and CDR2 ANQGSEA. The CDR3 DNA reads TGCAGCGCCACAAATGGGGGGTCTCGGACCGGGGAGCTGTTTTTT. Protein product: CSATNGGSRTGELFF.

In this sample, this clonotype turned up a few times. The rearrangement links TRBV20-1 to TRBJ1-5, with 10 bases matching TRBD1. Trimming took 1 base from V and 0 from J; bases not matched to a gene: 12. CDR3 length: 19 residues. The germline CDR1 and CDR2 sequences are DFQATT and SNEGSKA (reference sequence). CDR3 residues: CSARAPGTGVGDSNQPQHF. The CDR3 bases are TGCAGTGCTAGAGCGCCCGGGACAGGGGTAGGTGATAGCAATCAGCCCCAGCATTTT.

J is TRBJ1-1 and V is TRBV6-2 or TRBV6-3; D possibly corresponds to TRBD1 (6 bases). The V gene lost 6 bases and the J gene lost 4 bases, with 15 bases spanning the gap. Per germline, CDR1 MNHEY and CDR2 SVGEGT. This CDR3 has 14 residues. The CDR3 protein is CASRISTGSTEAFF. The CDR3 DNA sequence: TGTGCCAGCAGAATTTCTACAGGGTCCACTGAAGCTTTCTTT.

This clonotype was counted only a few times. This chain connects TRBV28 to TRBJ1-2, with 9 bases aligning to TRBD1. The J segment lost 6 bases and the V segment lost 4 bases, leaving 6 bases of the junction unmatched. CDR3 length: 14 residues. The germline V gene encodes CDR1 MDHEN and CDR2 SYDVKM. The DNA for the CDR3 is TGTGCCAGCAGTTATGGGACAGGGTGGAATGGCTACACCTTC. It translates to CASSYGTGWNGYTF.

This clonotype showed up just a few times. This chain uses TRBV11-2 with TRBJ1-1; 9 bases map to TRBD1. V shed 1 base, J shed 1 base, and the junction held 4 bases outside the gene matches. Germline V lookup: CDR1 SGHAT, CDR2 FQNNGV. The CDR3 runs 16 residues. The CDR3 sequence: CASSLGTGVGNTEAFF. The CDR3 DNA is TGTGCCAGCAGCTTAGGGACAGGGGTGGGGAACACTGAAGCTTTCTTT.

Many counts were recorded for this clonotype. The chain employs TRBV7-2 and TRBJ2-5; D may match TRBD1 or TRBD2 (6 bases each). The CDR3 totals 19 residues. CDR1 and CDR2 (germline): SGHTA, FQGNSA. Trimming left V 2 bases short and J 5 bases short, with 27 bases between. The CDR3 loop is CASSLFGSPGADVRETQYF. CDR3 nucleotides: TGTGCCAGCAGCTTATTCGGCTCCCCGGGGGCCGATGTACGGGAGACCCAGTACTTC.

This clonotype was observed a single time. It may be a read error: a sequence one base away is much more abundant. CDR3 in DNA: TGCGCCAGCGGCCAAGCAGGGACAGAAAATTCACCCCTCCACTTT. It is translated as CASGQAGTENSPLHF. This chain connects TRBV4-1 to TRBJ1-6; TRBD1 matches at 7 bases. CDR1 and CDR2 (germline): MGHRA, YSYEKL. CDR3 length: 15 amino acids.

This clonotype was counted ten times or more. The chain joins TRBV7-2 to TRBJ2-5; maybe TRBD1 (6 bases). V lost 1 base and J 5 bases, leaving 23 bases between the germline ends. Germline CDR1 SGHTA, CDR2 FQGNSA. The CDR3 contains 18 residues. In DNA form, the CDR3 reads TGTGCCAGCAGCTTAGGGGGTTTGAGGCAGGGGATGTCGGAGACCCAGTACTTC. It translates to CASSLGGLRQGMSETQYF. Full variable domain (rest looked up from reference TRBV7-2 and TRBJ2-5): GAGVSQSPSNKVTEKGKDVELRCDPISGHTALYWYRQSLGQGLEFLIYFQGNSAPDKSGLPSDRFSAERTGGSVSTLTIQRTQQEDSAVYLCASSLGGLRQGMSETQYFGPGTRLLVL.

The rearrangement joins TRBV7-2 to TRBJ2-4; D is ambiguous. The CDR3 runs 15 residues. V dropped 1 base and J dropped 0 bases, with 7 bases sitting between them. Germline values: CDR1 SGHTA, CDR2 FQGNSA. This chain's CDR3 is CASSLVVEAKNIQYF. The CDR3 nucleotides are TGTGCCAGCAGCTTAGTTGTAGAAGCCAAAAACATTCAGTACTTC.

This clonotype was seen more than once but under ten times. CDR3 protein: CASSLNSQGSVVTDTQYF. CDR3 in DNA: TGCGCCAGCAGCTTAAATTCGCAGGGGAGTGTGGTCACAGATACGCAGTATTTT. This chain uses TRBV5-1 with TRBJ2-3; maybe TRBD1 (6 bases). V lost 2 bases to trimming and J lost 2 bases, with 21 bases between them. Germline CDR1 reads SGHRS; CDR2 reads YFSETQ. The CDR3 contains 18 residues.

V is TRBV11-3 and J is TRBJ2-5; 11 nucleotides match TRBD2. Germline values: CDR1 SGHNT, CDR2 YENEEA. The CDR3 runs to 16 residues. V gave up 5 bases and J gave up 4 bases; unmatched junction bases: 9. The CDR3 coding sequence is TGTGCCAGCAGCGACGTAGCGGGGGGGGCTGGAGAGACCCAGTACTTC. Amino acid sequence: CASSDVAGGAGETQYF.

This chain links TRBV6-5 with TRBJ2-7; 9 bases align to TRBD1. The CDR3 extends over 15 amino acids. V dropped 4 bases and J dropped 1; count of bases not matched to a gene: 5. The V gene's germline CDR1 is MNHEY and CDR2 SVGAGI. The CDR3 spells CASSWGTGRSYEQYF. Written as DNA, the CDR3 is TGTGCCAGCAGTTGGGGGACAGGGAGGTCCTACGAGCAGTACTTC.

This sequence joins TRBV20-1 and TRBJ2-7; 9 bases align to TRBD2. Per germline, CDR1 DFQATT and CDR2 SNEGSKA (reference sequence). The CDR3 covers 16 residues. V shed 0 bases, J shed 0 bases, and the junction held 6 bases outside the gene matches. CDR3 region: CSARDSSGTDSYEQYF. CDR3 DNA sequence: TGCAGTGCTAGAGACTCTAGCGGGACAGACTCCTACGAGCAGTACTTC.

This clonotype was observed at least ten times. The chain recombines TRBV12-3 or TRBV12-4 with TRBJ2-1, with a possible D match to TRBD1 (6 bases). The V end lost 9 bases, the J end lost 2 bases, and 8 bases lay between the germline ends. CDR3 length: 12 amino acids. This CDR3 is CASNRAYNEQFF. Written as DNA, the CDR3 is TGTGCCAGTAACAGGGCCTACAATGAGCAGTTCTTC.

This clonotype was found a few times. V usage is TRBV4-3 and J usage is TRBJ2-7; 11 bases match TRBD2. CDR3 length: 14 amino acids. V dropped 0 bases and J dropped 13; count of bases not matched to a gene: 8. Germline V gene data show CDR1 as LGHNA and CDR2 as YSLEER. The CDR3 loop is CASSQDPSGGLEYF. The CDR3 coding sequence is TGCGCCAGCAGCCAAGATCCTAGCGGGGGGCTTGAATACTTC.

This clonotype has a count of ten or more. The rearrangement uses TRBV12-3 or TRBV12-4 and TRBJ2-6; D may be TRBD2 (6 bases). The CDR3 consists of 18 residues. V was trimmed by 5 bases and J by 0 bases, leaving 17 bases between them. CDR3 bases: TGTGCCAGCAGTATATTCGGGGTGGGACTCTCTGGGGCCAACGTCCTGACTTTC. Protein sequence: CASSIFGVGLSGANVLTF.

This rearrangement joins TRBV6-6 to TRBJ2-7; D unresolved. CDR1 is MNHNY and CDR2 is SVGAGI in the germline V gene (reference sequence). V was cut by 2 bases and J by 3 bases, with 8 bases left in between. This CDR3 comprises 13 residues. The CDR3 loop reads CASSYGANYEQYF. In DNA, the CDR3 is TGTGCCAGCAGTTACGGCGCAAACTACGAGCAGTACTTC.

This clonotype was seen many times. The V gene is TRBV28, the J gene TRBJ2-1, with TRBD2 matching over 7 bases. The length of the CDR3 is 14 residues. Trimming removed 10 bases from V and 0 bases from J; junction bases left unmatched: 6. Germline CDR1 MDHEN, CDR2 SYDVKM. The CDR3 DNA follows: TGTGCCACACTAGCGCCCAGCTCCTACAATGAGCAGTTCTTC. Translating gives CATLAPSSYNEQFF.